A selection of T cell receptor beta chains follows, all from one sample in a study of cytomegalovirus exposure and HLA in healthy donors. Here immunoSEQ multiplex PCR was the method, and the copy in TCRdb shows in-frame clones only, minus some. The repertoire consists of under 200,000 clones, with roughly 79% occurring once and the leading ten covering 1.3%. Sequenced input: PBMCs. The receptors here all came from a man younger than 45 in good health and CMV-seronegative. Both conserved end residues are part of each CDR3. The D gene is left open where the match is weak. Not all rows give a size; the values are once, few, many and, for expanded clones, a class.

size	D	J	V	DNA	CDR3
-	-	TRBJ2-1	TRBV6-5	TGTGCCAGCAGTCAGGGGACCATATACAATGAGCAGTTCTTC	CASSQGTIYNEQFF
-	TRBD1	TRBJ1-4	TRBV4-3	TGCGCCAGCAGCCATGACACAGGGGCGACTAATGAAAAACTGTTTTTT	CASSHDTGATNEKLFF
once	TRBD1	TRBJ1-4	TRBV7-9	TGTGCCAGCAGCCCACCAGAGGACAGGGTGGGTGAAAAACTGTTTTTT	CASSPPEDRVGEKLFF
-	-	TRBJ1-6	TRBV27	TGTGCCAGCAGTCTGGCTCATAATTCACCCCTCCACTTT	CASSLAHNSPLHF
-	TRBD1	TRBJ1-1	TRBV6-1	TGTGCCAGCGGACAGGGTAGGTACACTGAAGCTTTCTTT	CASGQGRYTEAFF
few	-	TRBJ2-7	TRBV10-3	TGTGCCATCAGTGCGGGGGACGGGGCCTACGAGCAGTACTTC	CAISAGDGAYEQYF
-	TRBD2	TRBJ2-7	TRBV2	TGTGCCAGCAGGCCCCTGGCGGGGGGACTCTACGAGCAGTACTTC	CASRPLAGGLYEQYF
-	TRBD2	TRBJ2-3	TRBV29-1	TGCAGCGTGCGGACTAGCGGGGGGCAGGGAGGTACGCAGTATTTT	CSVRTSGGQGGTQYF
once	TRBD1	TRBJ1-2	TRBV28	TGTGCCAGCAGTTTATGGACAGGGATGAAGGATGGCTACACCTTC	CASSLWTGMKDGYTF
-	TRBD1	TRBJ1-1	TRBV28	TGTGCCAGCAGTTCCACGCCGGACAGGCGGGTGTCTTTCTTT	CASSSTPDRRVSFF
-	-	TRBJ1-5	TRBV7-4	TGTGCCAGCAGCCGGGAGTGGGAGAGGAATCAGCCCCAGCATTTT	CASSREWERNQPQHF
-	-	TRBJ1-1	TRBV11-2	TGTGCCAGCAGCTTAGATCAAGGACTCGGAGGAACTGAAGCTTTCTTT	CASSLDQGLGGTEAFF
-	-	TRBJ1-3	TRBV7-9	TGTGCCGTCCGTTGGACAGACTCTGGAAACACCATATATTTT	CAVRWTDSGNTIYF
few	TRBD2	TRBJ2-7	TRBV4-3	TGCGCCAGCAGCCAAGATTTACTAGCGGGCTCCTACGAGCAGTACTTC	CASSQDLLAGSYEQYF
-	TRBD1	TRBJ1-1	TRBV7-9	TGTTCCAGCAGCTTAGGACAGGAGAACACTGAAGCTTTCTTT	CSSSLGQENTEAFF
once	-	TRBJ2-3	TRBV6-6	TGTGCCAGCAGCCGCTTTGGCCCCGCAGATACGCAGTATTTT	CASSRFGPADTQYF
once	-	TRBJ1-2	TRBV28	TGTGCCAGCAGCCGAGGAGAAGGCTATGGCTACACCTTC	CASSRGEGYGYTF
-	TRBD1	TRBJ2-6	TRBV19	TGTGCCAGTAGTGGGACAGGGACAGCTGGGGCCAACGTCCTGACTTTC	CASSGTGTAGANVLTF
-	-	TRBJ1-5	TRBV30	TGTGCCTGGAGCGAGGACAAATATAGCAATCAGCCCCAGCATTTT	CAWSEDKYSNQPQHF
-	-	TRBJ1-2	TRBV10-3	TGTGCCATCAGTGACCCTCGGACAGAGGGCTACACCTTC	CAISDPRTEGYTF
-	TRBD2	TRBJ2-1	TRBV5-8	TGTGCCAGCAGCGCACTAGCGGGAGGTTATGAGCAGTTCTTC	CASSALAGGYEQFF
once	-	TRBJ1-6	TRBV4-1	TGCGCCAGCAGCCCCGACGGGAGCTCCTATAATTCACCCCTCCACTTT	CASSPDGSSYNSPLHF
-	TRBD1	TRBJ1-5	TRBV27	TGTGCCAGCAGTTTAGGAGGGGGCGGTCAGCCCCAGCATTTT	CASSLGGGGQPQHF
-	-	TRBJ1-5	TRBV30	TGTGCCTGGAGTGGTGGCCGGGGCGCGGGACAGCCCCAGCATTTT	CAWSGGRGAGQPQHF
-	TRBD2	TRBJ2-1	TRBV4-3	TGCGCCAGCAGCCCGGGGGGAATGTACAATGAGCAGTTCTTC	CASSPGGMYNEQFF
-	TRBD2	TRBJ2-5	TRBV4-3	TGCGCCAGCAGCCACGGACTAGCGGGGGGACAAGAGACCCAGTACTTC	CASSHGLAGGQETQYF
-	TRBD1	TRBJ2-3	TRBV7-2	TGTGCCAGCAGCCTTAGACAGGGCCCCGATACGCAGTATTTT	CASSLRQGPDTQYF
-	-	TRBJ1-4	TRBV7-8	TGTGCCAGCAGCTTGGCTGGACGGACATCTAATGAAAAACTGTTTTTT	CASSLAGRTSNEKLFF
-	-	TRBJ2-7	TRBV15	TGTGCCACCAGCAGGCGGGGTCCGGGTTTCAACGAGCAGTACTTC	CATSRRGPGFNEQYF
-	TRBD1	TRBJ1-1	TRBV5-1	TGCGCCAGCAGCAAGGGACAGGGAAGTGGAATGAACACTGAAGCTTTCTTT	CASSKGQGSGMNTEAFF
few	TRBD2	TRBJ2-7	TRBV7-6	TGTGCCAGCAGCGCCCTCCGGAGCGGGGGCACCTACGAGCAGTACTTC	CASSALRSGGTYEQYF
-	-	TRBJ2-1	TRBV19	TGTGCCAGTAGTATAGTAGGAGGGGGCGGTGAGCAGTTCTTC	CASSIVGGGGEQFF
-	TRBD1	TRBJ2-7	TRBV11-3	TGTGCCAGCAGCTTGGGACAGGGCAACTACGAGCAGTACTTC	CASSLGQGNYEQYF
-	-	TRBJ2-1	TRBV30	TGTGCCTGGAGTGCACCCCGGGCCCCAAGACAGGAGCCCTACAATGAGCAGTTCTTC	CAWSAPRAPRQEPYNEQFF
-	TRBD1	TRBJ2-2	TRBV5-1	TGCGCCAGCAGCGTAAAGGGACAGGGAAACACCGGGGAGCTGTTTTTT	CASSVKGQGNTGELFF
-	TRBD2	TRBJ2-3	TRBV5-1	TGCGCCAGCAGTCCTCTAGCGGGAGTAAAAGATACGCAGTATTTT	CASSPLAGVKDTQYF
once	-	TRBJ1-2	TRBV2	TGTGCCAGCAGCGCCATTTCGGGGGGCGGAGGGGCCTATGGCTACACCTTC	CASSAISGGGGAYGYTF
-	TRBD1	TRBJ1-1	TRBV10-3	TGTGCCATCAGACCGGGACAGGGGGCGTTTGAAGCTTTCTTT	CAIRPGQGAFEAFF
-	TRBD1	TRBJ1-2	TRBV11-2	TGTGCCAGCAGCCCGACAGGGGCGCAGGCCTACTATGGCTACACCTTC	CASSPTGAQAYYGYTF
once	-	TRBJ2-3	TRBV7-8	TGTGCCAGCAGCTTAGTAGGAGGGGACAGCTACACAGATACGCAGTATTTT	CASSLVGGDSYTDTQYF
once	-	TRBJ2-2	TRBV27	TGTGCCAGCAGTTTAAGCGGTGGAGTTCGGGAGCTGTTTTTT	CASSLSGGVRELFF
-	-	TRBJ2-2	TRBV5-1	TGCGCCAGCAGCTCGGGGGGCGGGCCCACCGGGGAGCTGTTTTTT	CASSSGGGPTGELFF
-	TRBD1	TRBJ2-7	TRBV19	TGTGCCAGTAGTATATCGGGACAGGGGGGATCCTACGAGCAGTACTTC	CASSISGQGGSYEQYF
-	TRBD2	TRBJ2-7	TRBV9	TGTGCCAGCAGCGCAAACCCGACTAGCTGGGACGAGCAGTACTTC	CASSANPTSWDEQYF
-	-	TRBJ2-1	TRBV19	TGTGCCAGTAGTATTTATAGCAATGAGCAGTTCTTC	CASSIYSNEQFF
-	-	TRBJ2-1	TRBV7-6	TGTGCCAGCAGCACAAAAGCTGTGCGGTACAATGAGCAGTTCTTC	CASSTKAVRYNEQFF
few	TRBD1	TRBJ1-6	TRBV19	TGTGCCAGTACCGTTACAGGGGCGGGAAATTCACCCCTCCACTTT	CASTVTGAGNSPLHF
-	-	TRBJ1-3	TRBV30	TGTGCCTGGACGTGGGGTCTAGGGGCCGGAAACACCATATATTTT	CAWTWGLGAGNTIYF
-	TRBD2	TRBJ2-1	TRBV6-1	TGTGCCAGCAGTGAAGTGAGGGAGGGCAATGAGCAGTTCTTC	CASSEVREGNEQFF
-	-	TRBJ2-7	TRBV27	TGTGCCAGCAGTTTTATTTGGGCGGGGACCCGAAGTGACGAGCAGTACTTC	CASSFIWAGTRSDEQYF
-	TRBD1	TRBJ2-1	TRBV5-1	TGCGCCAGCAGCTTCGGACAGGGGATCGATGAGCAGTTCTTC	CASSFGQGIDEQFF